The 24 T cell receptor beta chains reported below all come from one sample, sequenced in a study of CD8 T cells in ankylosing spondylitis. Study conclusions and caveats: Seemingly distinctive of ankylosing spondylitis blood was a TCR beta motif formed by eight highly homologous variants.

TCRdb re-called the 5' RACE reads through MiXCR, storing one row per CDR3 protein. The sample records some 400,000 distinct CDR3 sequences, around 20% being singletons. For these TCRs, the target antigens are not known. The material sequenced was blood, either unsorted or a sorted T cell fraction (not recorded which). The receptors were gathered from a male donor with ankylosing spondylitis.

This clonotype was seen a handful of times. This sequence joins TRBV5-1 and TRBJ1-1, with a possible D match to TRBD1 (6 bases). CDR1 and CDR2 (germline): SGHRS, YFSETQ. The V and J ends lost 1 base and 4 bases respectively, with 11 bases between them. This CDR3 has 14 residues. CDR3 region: CASSLTTGRTEAFF. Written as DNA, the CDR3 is TGCGCCAGCAGCTTGACAACAGGGCGCACTGAAGCTTTCTTT. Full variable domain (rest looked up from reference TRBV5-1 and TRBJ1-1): KAGVTQTPRYLIKTRGQQVTLSCSPISGHRSVSWYQQTPGQGLQFLFEYFSETQRNKGNFPGRFSGRQFSNSRSEMNVSTLELGDSALYLCASSLTTGRTEAFFGQGTRLTVV.

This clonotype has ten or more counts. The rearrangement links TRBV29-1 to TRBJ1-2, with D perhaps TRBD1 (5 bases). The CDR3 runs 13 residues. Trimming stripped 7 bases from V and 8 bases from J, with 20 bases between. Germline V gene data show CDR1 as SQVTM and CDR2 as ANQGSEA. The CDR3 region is CSGGDSALYGYTF. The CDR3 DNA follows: TGCAGCGGGGGGGATTCCGCCCTTTACGGCTACACCTTC.

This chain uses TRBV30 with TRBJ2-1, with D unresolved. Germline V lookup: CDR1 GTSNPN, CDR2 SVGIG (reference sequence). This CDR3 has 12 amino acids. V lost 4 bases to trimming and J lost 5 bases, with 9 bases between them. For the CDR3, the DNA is TGTGCCTGGACGCCCTTTAACAATGAGCAGTTCTTC. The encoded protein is CAWTPFNNEQFF. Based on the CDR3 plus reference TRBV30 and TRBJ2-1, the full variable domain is SQTIHQWPATLVQPVGSPLSLECTVEGTSNPNLYWYRQAAGRGLQLLFYSVGIGQISSEVPQNLSASRPQDRQFILSSKKLLLSDSGFYLCAWTPFNNEQFFGPGTRLTVL.

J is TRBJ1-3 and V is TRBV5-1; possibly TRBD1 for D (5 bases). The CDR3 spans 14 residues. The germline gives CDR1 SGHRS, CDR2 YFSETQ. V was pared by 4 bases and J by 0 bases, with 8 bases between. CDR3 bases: TGCGCCAGCAGCCGTGACAGCTCTGGAAACACCATATATTTT. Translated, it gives CASSRDSSGNTIYF.

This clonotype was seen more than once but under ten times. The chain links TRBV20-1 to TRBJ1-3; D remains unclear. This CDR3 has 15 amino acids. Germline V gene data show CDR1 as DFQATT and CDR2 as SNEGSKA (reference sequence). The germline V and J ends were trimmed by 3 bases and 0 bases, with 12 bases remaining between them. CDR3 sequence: CSASLGASSGNTIYF. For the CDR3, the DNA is TGCAGTGCTAGCCTGGGCGCCTCCTCTGGAAACACCATATATTTT.

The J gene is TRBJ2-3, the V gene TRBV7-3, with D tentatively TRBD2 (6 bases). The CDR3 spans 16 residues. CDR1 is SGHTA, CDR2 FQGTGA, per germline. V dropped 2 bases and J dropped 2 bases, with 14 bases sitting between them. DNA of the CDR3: TGTGCCAGCAGCTTATTGGGGGGAGGCCCCACAGATACGCAGTATTTT. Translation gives CASSLLGGGPTDTQYF.

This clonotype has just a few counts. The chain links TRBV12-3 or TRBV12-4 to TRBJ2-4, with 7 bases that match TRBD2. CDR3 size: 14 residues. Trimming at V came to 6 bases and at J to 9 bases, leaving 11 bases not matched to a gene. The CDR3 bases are TGTGCCAGCAGCTGGGACTACTACGGCCCCATTCAGTACTTC. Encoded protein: CASSWDYYGPIQYF.

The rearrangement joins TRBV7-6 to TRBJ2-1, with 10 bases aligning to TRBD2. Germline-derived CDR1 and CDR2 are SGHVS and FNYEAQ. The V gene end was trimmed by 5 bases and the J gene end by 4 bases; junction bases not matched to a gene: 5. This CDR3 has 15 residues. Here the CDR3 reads CASSHGTSAYNEQFF. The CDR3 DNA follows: TGTGCCAGCAGCCATGGGACTAGCGCGTACAATGAGCAGTTCTTC.

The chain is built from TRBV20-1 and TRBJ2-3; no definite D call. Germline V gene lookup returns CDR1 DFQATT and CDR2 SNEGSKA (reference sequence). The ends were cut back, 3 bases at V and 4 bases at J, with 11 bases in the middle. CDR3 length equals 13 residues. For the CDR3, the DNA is TGCAGTGCTAGGGTCCTCTCGGCAGATACGCAGTATTTT. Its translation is CSARVLSADTQYF.

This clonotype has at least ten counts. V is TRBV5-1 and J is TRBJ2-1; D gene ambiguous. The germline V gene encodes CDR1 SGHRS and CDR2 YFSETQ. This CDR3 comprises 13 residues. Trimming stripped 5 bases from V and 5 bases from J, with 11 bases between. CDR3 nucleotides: TGCGCCAGCAGATTATCGCCGGACAATGAGCAGTTCTTC. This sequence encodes CASRLSPDNEQFF.

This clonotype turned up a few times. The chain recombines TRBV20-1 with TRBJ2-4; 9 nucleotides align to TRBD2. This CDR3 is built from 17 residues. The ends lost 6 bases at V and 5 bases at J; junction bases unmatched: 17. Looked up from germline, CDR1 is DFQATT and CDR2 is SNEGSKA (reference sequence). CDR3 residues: CSAVPGTSPVGQNIQYF. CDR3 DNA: TGCAGTGCGGTGCCCGGGACTAGCCCTGTGGGGCAAAACATTCAGTACTTC.

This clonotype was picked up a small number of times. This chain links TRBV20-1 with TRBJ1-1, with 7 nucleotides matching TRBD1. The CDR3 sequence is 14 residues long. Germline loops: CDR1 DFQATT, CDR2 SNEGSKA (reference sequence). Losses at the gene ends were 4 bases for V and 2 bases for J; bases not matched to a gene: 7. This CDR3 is CSATIGTANTEAFF. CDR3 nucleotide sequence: TGCAGTGCTACCATCGGGACAGCTAACACTGAAGCTTTCTTT.

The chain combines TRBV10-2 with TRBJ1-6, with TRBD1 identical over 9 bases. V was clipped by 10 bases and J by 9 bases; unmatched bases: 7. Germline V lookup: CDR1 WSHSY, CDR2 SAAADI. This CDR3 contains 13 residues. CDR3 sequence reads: CATEQGAGSPLHF. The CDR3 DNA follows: TGCGCCACCGAACAGGGGGCTGGTTCACCCCTCCACTTT.

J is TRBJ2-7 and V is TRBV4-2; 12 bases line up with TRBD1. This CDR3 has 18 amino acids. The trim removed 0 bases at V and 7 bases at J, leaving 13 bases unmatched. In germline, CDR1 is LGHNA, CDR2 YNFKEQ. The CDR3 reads CASSQDPSRGQGAGEQYF. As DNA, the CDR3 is TGTGCCAGCAGCCAAGATCCCAGTAGGGGACAGGGGGCAGGGGAGCAGTACTTC.

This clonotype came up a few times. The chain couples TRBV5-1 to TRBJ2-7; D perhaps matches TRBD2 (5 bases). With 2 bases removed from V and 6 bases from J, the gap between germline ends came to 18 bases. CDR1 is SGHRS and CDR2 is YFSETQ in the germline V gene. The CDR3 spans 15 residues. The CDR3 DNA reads TGCGCCAGCAGCTTTCCCCGCGGAAATGGAGGCGAGCAGTACTTC. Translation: CASSFPRGNGGEQYF.

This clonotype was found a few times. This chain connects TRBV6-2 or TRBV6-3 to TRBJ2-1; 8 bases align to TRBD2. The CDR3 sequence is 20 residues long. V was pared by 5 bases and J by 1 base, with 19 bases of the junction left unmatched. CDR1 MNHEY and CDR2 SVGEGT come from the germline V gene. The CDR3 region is CASSPTPGLGVQGSYNEQFF. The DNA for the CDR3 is TGTGCCAGCAGTCCTACCCCGGGACTAGGGGTCCAGGGGTCCTACAATGAGCAGTTCTTC.

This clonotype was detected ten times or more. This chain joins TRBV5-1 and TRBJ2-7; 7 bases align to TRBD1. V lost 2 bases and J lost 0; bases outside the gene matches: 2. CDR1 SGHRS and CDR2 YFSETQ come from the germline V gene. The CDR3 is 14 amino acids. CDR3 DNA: TGCGCCAGCAGCTTAGGACAGGCCTCCTACGAGCAGTACTTC. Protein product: CASSLGQASYEQYF.

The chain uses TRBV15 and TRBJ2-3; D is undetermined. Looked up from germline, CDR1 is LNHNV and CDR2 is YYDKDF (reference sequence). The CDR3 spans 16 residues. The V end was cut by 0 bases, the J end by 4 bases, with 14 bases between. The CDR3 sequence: CATSRDWARAADTQYF. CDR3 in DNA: TGTGCCACCAGCAGAGATTGGGCTAGAGCCGCAGATACGCAGTATTTT.

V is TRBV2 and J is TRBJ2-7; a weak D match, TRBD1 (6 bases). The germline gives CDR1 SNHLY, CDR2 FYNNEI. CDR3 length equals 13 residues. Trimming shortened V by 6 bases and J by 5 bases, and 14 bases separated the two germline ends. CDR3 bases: TGTGCCAGCAGACAGGGTCCGGTTCACGAGCAGTACTTC. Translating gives CASRQGPVHEQYF.

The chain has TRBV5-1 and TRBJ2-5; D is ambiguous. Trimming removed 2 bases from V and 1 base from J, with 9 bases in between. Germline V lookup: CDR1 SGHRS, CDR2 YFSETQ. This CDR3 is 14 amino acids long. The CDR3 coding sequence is TGCGCCAGCAGCTTAGTTGCAATCCAAGAGACCCAGTACTTC. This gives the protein CASSLVAIQETQYF.

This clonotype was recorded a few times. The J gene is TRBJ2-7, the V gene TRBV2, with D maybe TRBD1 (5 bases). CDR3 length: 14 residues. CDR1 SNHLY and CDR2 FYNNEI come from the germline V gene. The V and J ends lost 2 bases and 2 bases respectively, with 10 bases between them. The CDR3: CASSEQGRTYEQYF. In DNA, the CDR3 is TGTGCCAGCAGTGAACAGGGTAGAACCTACGAGCAGTACTTC.

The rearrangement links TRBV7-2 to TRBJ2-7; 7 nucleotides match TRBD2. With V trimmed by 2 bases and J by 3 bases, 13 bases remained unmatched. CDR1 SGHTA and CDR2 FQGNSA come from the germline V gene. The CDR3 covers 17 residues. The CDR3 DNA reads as TGTGCCAGCAGCTTATTTGATAACCTGGCGGGAGACTACGAGCAGTACTTC. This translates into CASSLFDNLAGDYEQYF.

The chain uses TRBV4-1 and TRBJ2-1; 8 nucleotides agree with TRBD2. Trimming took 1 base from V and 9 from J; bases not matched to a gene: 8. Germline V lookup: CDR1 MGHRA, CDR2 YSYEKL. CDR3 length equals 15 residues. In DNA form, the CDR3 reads TGCGCCAGCAGCCAAGTGGCGGGAGGAGCCCCTGAGCAGTTCTTC. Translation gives CASSQVAGGAPEQFF.

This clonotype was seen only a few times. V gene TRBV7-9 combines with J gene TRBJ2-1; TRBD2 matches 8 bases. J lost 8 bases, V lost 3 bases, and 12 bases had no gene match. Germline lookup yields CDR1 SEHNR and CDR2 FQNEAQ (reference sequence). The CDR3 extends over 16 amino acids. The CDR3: CASSFSGTRPEDEQFF. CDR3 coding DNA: TGTGCCAGCAGCTTCTCCGGGACTAGGCCGGAGGATGAGCAGTTCTTC. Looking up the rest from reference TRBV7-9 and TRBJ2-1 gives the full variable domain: DTGVSQNPRHKITKRGQNVTFRCDPISEHNRLYWYRQTLGQGPEFLTYFQNEAQLEKSRLLSDRFSAERPKGSFSTLEIQRTEQGDSAMYLCASSFSGTRPEDEQFFGPGTRLTVL.